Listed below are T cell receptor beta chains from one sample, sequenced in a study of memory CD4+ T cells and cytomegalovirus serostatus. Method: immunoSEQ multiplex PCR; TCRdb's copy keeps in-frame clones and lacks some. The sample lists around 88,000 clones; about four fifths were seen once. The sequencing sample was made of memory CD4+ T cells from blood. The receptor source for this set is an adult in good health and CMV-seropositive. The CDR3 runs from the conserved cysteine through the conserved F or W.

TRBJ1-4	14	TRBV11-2	CASSLTVANEKLFF
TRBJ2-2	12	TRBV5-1	CASSLQAGELFF
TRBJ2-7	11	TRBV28	CASSSGPRVDF
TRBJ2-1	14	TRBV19	CASSSSGSSTEQFF
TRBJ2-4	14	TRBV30	CAWSLTGGRGAQYF
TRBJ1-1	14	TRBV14	CASSTQGGGTEAFF
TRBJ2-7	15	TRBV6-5	CASSYTSGRSYEQYF
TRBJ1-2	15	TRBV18	CASSRVGASGGGYTF
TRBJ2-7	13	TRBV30	CAWATSGTYEQYF
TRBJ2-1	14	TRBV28	CASSPGGQYNEQFF
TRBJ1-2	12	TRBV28	CASADINYGYTF
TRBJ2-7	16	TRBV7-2	CASSLQAIGTTYEQYF
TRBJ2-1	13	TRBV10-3	CAISAASGNEQFF
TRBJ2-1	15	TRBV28	CASSPAGQSSGEQFF
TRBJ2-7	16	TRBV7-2	CASSPAGGAPSYEQYF
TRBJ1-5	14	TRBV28	CASRIDRTHQPQHF
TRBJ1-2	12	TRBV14	CASSQGSGGYTF
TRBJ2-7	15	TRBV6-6	CASSAGTSGNYEQYF
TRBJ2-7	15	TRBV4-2	CASSQDRAGIYEQYF
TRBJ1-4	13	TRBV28	CASRTADNEKLFF
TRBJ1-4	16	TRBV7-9	CASSLSGTDRGGKLFF
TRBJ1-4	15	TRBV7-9	CASSLDGMSGEKLFF
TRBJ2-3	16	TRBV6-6	CASSYNGGRGTDTQYF
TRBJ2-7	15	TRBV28	CASTPPLAASYEQYF
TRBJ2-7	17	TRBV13	CASSLRTPGQRHYEQYF
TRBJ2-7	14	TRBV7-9	CASSQGQGSNEQYF
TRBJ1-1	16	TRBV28	CASSETGGLMNTEAFF
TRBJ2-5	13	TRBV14	CASSRAGPETQYF